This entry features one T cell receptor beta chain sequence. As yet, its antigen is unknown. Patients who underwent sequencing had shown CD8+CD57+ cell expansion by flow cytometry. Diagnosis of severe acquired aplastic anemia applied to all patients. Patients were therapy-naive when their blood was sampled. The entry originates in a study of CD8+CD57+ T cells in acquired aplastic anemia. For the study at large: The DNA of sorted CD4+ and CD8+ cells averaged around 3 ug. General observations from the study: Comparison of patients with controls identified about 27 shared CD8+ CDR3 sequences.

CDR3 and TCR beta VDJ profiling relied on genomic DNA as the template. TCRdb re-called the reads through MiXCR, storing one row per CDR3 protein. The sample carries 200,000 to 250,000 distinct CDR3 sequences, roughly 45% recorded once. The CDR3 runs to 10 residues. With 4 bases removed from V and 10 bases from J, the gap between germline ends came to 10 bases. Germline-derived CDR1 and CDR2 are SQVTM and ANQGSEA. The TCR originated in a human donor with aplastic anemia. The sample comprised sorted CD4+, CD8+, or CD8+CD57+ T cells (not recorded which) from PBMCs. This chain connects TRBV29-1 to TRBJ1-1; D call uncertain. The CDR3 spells CSVVSDPAFF. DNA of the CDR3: TGCAGCGTTGTATCTGATCCAGCTTTCTTT. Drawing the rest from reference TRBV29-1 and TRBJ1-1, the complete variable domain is SAVISQKPSRDICQRGTSLTIQCQVDSQVTMMFWYRQQPGQSLTLIATANQGSEATYESGFVIDKFPISRPNLTFSTLTVSNMSPEDSSIYLCSVVSDPAFFGQGTRLTVV.